The clone carrying this T cell receptor beta chain was recorded a few times. Original analysis: Researchers report that nucleated cell counts were estimated from reference gene primer amplification. Libraries were prepared by immunoSEQ multiplex PCR; TCRdb keeps only in-frame clonotypes and omits some of them. The DNA gave D and trimming, while V, J and clone size come from that table. The data contain over 90,000 clones, approximately 88% of them singletons. With 4 bases removed from V and 4 bases from J, the gap between germline ends came to 15 bases. There are 14 residues in the CDR3. These data come from a study of blood T cell repertoires in COVID-19. Study-wide context: There were acute and convalescent COVID-19 samples, and they came from the United States, Italy and Spain. T cells, B-cell-depleted T cells, or PBMCs supplied cDNA or gDNA.

This receptor was taken from a woman in her fifties or sixties with acute or convalescent COVID-19. Sequenced: peripheral blood. The chain carries TRBV5-3 and TRBJ2-7, with D possibly TRBD2 on 6 matching bases. TRBV5-3 is identified as an open reading frame with a role that is uncertain. CDR3 residues: CARSPGTRGYEQYV. Here the CDR3 DNA reads TGTGCCAGAAGCCCCGGGACCCGGGGGTACGAGCAGTACGTC.